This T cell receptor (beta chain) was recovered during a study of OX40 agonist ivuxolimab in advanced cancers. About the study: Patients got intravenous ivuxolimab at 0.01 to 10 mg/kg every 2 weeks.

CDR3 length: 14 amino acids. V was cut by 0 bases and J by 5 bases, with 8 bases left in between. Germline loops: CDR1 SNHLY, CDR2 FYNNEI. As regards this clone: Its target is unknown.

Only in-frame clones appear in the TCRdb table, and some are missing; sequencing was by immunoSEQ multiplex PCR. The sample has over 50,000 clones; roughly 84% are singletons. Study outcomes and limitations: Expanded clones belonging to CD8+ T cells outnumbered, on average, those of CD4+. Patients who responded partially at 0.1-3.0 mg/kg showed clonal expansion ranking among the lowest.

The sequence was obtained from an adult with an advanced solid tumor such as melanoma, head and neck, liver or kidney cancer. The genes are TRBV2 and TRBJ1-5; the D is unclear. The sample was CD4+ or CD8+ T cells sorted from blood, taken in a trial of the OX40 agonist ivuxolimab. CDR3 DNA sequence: TGTGCCAGCAGTGAAGCGCGTTGGGATCAGCCCCAGCATTTT. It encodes CASSEARWDQPQHF.